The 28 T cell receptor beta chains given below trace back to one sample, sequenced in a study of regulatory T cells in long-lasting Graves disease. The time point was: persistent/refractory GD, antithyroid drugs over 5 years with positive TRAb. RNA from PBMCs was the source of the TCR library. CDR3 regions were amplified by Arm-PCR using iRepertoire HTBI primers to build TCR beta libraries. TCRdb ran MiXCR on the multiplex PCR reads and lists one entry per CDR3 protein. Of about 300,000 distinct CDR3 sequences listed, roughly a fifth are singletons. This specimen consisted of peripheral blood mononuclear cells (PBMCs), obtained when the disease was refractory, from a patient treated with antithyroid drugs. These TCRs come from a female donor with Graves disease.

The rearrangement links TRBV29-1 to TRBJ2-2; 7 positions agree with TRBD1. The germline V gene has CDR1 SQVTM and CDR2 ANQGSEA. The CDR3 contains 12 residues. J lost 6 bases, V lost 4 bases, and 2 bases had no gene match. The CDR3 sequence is CSVAGGSGELFF. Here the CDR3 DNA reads TGCAGCGTTGCAGGGGGTTCCGGGGAGCTGTTTTTT.

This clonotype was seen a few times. CDR3 bases: TGCAGCGCCCGGGCTAGCGTGGAGACCCAGTACTTC. It encodes CSARASVETQYF. The chain uses TRBV29-1 and TRBJ2-5; perhaps TRBD2 as D (6 bases). V was shortened by 7 bases and J by 5 bases, with 14 bases between the two germline ends. The germline V gene encodes CDR1 SQVTM and CDR2 ANQGSEA. The CDR3 spans 12 residues.

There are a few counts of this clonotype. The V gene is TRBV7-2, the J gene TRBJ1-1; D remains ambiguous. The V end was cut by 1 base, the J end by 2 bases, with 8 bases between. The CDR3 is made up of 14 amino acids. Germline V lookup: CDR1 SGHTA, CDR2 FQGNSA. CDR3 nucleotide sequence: TGTGCCAGCAGCTTAGGAATTGCTAACACTGAAGCTTTCTTT. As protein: CASSLGIANTEAFF.

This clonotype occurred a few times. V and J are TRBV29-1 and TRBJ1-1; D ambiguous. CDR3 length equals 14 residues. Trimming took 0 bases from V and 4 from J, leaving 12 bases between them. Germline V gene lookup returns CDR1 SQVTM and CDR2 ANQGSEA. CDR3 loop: CSVEDLVGVTEAFF. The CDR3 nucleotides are TGCAGCGTTGAAGATCTGGTGGGCGTCACTGAAGCTTTCTTT.

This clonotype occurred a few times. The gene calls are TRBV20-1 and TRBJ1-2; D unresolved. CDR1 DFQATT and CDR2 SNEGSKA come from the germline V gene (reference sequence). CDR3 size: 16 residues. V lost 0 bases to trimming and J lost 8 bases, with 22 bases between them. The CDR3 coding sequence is TGCAGTGCTAGAGACCCTCTAGGACGTTCCGGACGGGGCTACACCTTC. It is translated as CSARDPLGRSGRGYTF.

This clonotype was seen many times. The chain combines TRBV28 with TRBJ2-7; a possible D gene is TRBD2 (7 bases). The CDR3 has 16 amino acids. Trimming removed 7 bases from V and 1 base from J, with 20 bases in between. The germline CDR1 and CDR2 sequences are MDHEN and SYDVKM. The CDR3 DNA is TGTGCCAGCACCCTAGGGGGGGGGCTGGGTTCCTACGAGCAGTACTTC. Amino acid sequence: CASTLGGGLGSYEQYF.

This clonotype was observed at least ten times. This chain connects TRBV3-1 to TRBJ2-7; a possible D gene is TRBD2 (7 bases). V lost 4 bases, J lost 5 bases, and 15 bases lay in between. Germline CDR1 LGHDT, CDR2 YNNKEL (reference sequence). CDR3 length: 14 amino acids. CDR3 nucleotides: TGTGCCAGCAGCCCCCGTGGGGGGGGCAACGAGCAGTACTTC. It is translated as CASSPRGGGNEQYF.

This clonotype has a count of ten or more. The CDR3 DNA reads TGTGCCAGCAGTTTACGAGGGCCCACTGAAGCTTTCTTT. Protein product: CASSLRGPTEAFF. This chain connects TRBV28 to TRBJ1-1; D remains unclear. CDR1 is MDHEN and CDR2 is SYDVKM in the germline V gene. Deletions cut 2 bases from V and 4 bases from J, with 8 bases between. The CDR3 has 13 amino acids.

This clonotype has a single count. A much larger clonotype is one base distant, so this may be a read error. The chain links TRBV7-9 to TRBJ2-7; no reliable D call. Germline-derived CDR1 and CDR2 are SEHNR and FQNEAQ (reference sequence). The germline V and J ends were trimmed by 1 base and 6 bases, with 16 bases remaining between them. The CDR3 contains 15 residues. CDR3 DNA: TGTGCCAGCAGCTTAGGTAGTTTGGGTCTGGTCGAGCAGTACTTC. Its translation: CASSLGSLGLVEQYF.

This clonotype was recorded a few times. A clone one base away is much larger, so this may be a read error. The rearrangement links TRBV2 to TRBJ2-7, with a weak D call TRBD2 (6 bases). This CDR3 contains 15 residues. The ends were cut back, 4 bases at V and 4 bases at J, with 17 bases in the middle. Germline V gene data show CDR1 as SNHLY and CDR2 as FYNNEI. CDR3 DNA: TGTGCCAGCAGTGGAGCGCCGGGACTTATTTACGAGCAGTACTTC. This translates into CASSGAPGLIYEQYF.

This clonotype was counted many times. CDR3 region: CASSQDRGSGQETQYF. Here the CDR3 DNA reads TGCGCCAGCAGCCAAGATAGAGGTAGCGGCCAAGAGACCCAGTACTTC. The chain has TRBV4-3 and TRBJ2-5; weak D call: TRBD2 (6 bases). This CDR3 is built from 16 residues. The germline CDR1 and CDR2 sequences are LGHNA and YSLEER. Trimming stripped 0 bases from V and 1 base from J, with 12 bases between.

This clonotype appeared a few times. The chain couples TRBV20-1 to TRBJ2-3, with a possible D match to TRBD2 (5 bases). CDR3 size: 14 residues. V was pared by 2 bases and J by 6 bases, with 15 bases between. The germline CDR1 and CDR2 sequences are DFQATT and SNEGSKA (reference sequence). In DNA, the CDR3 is TGCAGTGCTAGAAAGGACTGGGTCGGCGATACGCAGTATTTT. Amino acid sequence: CSARKDWVGDTQYF.

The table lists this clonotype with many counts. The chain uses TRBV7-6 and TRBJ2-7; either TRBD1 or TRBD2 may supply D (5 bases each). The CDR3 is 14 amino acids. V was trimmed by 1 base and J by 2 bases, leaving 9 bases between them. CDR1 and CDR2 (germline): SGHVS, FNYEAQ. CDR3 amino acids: CASSLGGPTYEQYF. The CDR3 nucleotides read TGTGCCAGCAGCTTAGGGGGACCCACCTACGAGCAGTACTTC.

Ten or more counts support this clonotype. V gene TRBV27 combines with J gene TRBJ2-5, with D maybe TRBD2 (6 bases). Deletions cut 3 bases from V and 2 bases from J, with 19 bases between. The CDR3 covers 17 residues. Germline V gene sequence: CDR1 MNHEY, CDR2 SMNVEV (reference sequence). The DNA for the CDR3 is TGTGCCAGCAGTTTCAGGTCCGAGGGTGGAGGGCAAGAGACCCAGTACTTC. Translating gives CASSFRSEGGGQETQYF.

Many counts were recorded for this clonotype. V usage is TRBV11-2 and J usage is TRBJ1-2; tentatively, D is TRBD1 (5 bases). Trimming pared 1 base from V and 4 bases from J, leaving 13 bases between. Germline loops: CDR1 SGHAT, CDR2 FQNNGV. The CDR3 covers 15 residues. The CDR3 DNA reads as TGTGCCAGCAGCTTAGGGGACTCGGCTTCCTATGGCTACACCTTC. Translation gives CASSLGDSASYGYTF.

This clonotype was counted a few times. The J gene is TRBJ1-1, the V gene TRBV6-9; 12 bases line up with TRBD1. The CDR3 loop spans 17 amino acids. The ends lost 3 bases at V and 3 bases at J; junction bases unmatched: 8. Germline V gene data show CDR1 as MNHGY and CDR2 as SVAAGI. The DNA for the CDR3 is TGTGCCAGCAGTTACCCCCGGGACAGGGGGCTTGACACTGAAGCTTTCTTT. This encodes CASSYPRDRGLDTEAFF.

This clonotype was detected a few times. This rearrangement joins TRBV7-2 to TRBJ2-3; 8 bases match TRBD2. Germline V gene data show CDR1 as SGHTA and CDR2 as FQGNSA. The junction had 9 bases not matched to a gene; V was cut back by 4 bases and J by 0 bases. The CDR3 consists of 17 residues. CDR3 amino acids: CASSSGVAGTSTDTQYF. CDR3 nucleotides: TGTGCCAGCAGCTCAGGGGTAGCGGGAACTAGCACAGATACGCAGTATTTT.

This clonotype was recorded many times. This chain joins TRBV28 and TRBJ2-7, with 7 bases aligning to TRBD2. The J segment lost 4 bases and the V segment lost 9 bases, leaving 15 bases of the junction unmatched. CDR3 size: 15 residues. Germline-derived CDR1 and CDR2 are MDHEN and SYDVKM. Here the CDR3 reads CASVGSPSGVYEQYF. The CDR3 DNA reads TGTGCCAGTGTCGGAAGCCCTAGCGGCGTATACGAGCAGTACTTC.

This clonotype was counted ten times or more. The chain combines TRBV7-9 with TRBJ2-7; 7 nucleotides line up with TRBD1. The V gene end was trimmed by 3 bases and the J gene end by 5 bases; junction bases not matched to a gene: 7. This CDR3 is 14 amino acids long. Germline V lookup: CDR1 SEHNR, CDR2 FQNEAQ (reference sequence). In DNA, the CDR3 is TGTGCCAGCAGCTTTCGAGACAGGGACCACGAGCAGTACTTC. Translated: CASSFRDRDHEQYF.

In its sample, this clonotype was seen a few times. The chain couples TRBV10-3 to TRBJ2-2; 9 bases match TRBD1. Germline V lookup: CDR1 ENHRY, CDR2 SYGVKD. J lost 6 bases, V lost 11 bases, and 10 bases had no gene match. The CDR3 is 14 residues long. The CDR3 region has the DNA TGTGCCGTACGGACAGGGGTGGGCGCCGGGGAGCTGTTTTTT. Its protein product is CAVRTGVGAGELFF.

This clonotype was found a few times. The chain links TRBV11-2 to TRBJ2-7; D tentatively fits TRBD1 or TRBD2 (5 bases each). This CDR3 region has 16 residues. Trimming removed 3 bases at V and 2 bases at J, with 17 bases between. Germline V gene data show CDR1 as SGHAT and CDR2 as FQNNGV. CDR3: CASSFLKGSPPYEQYF. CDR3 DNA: TGTGCCAGCAGCTTCCTCAAGGGGAGCCCTCCCTACGAGCAGTACTTC.

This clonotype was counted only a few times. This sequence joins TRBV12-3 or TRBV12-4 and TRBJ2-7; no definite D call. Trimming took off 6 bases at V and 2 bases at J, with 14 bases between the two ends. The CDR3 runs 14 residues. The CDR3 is CASRSKALPYEQYF. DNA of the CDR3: TGTGCCAGCAGATCGAAGGCTCTACCCTACGAGCAGTACTTC.

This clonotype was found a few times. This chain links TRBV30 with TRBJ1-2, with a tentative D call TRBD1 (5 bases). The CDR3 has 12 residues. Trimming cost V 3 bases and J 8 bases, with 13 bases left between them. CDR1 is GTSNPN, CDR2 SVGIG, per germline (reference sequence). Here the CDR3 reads CAWSASGIGYTF. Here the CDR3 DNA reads TGTGCCTGGAGCGCTTCAGGGATCGGCTACACCTTC. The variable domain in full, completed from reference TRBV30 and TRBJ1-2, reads SQTIHQWPATLVQPVGSPLSLECTVEGTSNPNLYWYRQAAGRGLQLLFYSVGIGQISSEVPQNLSASRPQDRQFILSSKKLLLSDSGFYLCAWSASGIGYTFGSGTRLTVV.

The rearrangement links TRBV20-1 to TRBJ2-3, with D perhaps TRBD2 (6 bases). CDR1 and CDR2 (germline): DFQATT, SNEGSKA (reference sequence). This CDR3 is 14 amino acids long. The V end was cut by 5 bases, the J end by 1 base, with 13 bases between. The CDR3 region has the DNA TGCAGTGCTCGACGGTCTAGCGGCACAGATACGCAGTATTTT. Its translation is CSARRSSGTDTQYF.

The CDR3 spells CASRPAGYYGYTF. CDR3 bases: TGTGCCAGCAGACCTGCGGGGTACTATGGCTACACCTTC. V usage is TRBV6-1 and J usage is TRBJ1-2, with no clear D. Trimming shortened V by 6 bases and J by 3 bases, and 11 bases separated the two germline ends. This CDR3 spans 13 amino acids. Germline lookup yields CDR1 MNHNS and CDR2 SASEGT.

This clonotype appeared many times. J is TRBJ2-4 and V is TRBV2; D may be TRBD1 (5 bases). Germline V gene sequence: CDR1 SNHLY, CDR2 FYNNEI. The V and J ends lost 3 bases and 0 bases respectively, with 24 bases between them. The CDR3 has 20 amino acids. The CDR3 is CASSDPGSEARTLAKNIQYF. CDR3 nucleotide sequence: TGTGCCAGCAGTGATCCAGGGTCAGAAGCCCGTACCCTAGCCAAAAACATTCAGTACTTC.

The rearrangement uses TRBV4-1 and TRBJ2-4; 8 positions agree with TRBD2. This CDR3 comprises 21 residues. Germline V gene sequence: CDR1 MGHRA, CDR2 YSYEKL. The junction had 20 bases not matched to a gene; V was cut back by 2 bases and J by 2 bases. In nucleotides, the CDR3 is TGCGCCAGCAGCCAATATTTCGTAAGGTCCGGGGGGGCGGTCACCAAAAACATTCAGTACTTC. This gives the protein CASSQYFVRSGGAVTKNIQYF.

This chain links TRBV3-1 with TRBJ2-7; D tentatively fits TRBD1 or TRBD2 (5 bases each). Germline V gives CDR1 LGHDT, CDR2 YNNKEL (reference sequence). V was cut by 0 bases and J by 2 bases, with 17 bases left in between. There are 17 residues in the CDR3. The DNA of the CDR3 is TGTGCCAGCAGCCAAGAAACACCGAGGGGTCTGCCCTACGAGCAGTACTTC. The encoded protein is CASSQETPRGLPYEQYF.